The 27 T cell receptor beta chains presented below share a single source sample, sequenced in a study of T cells in Graves' hyperthyroidism and ophthalmopathy. Amplified TCR beta CDR3 regions came from RNA transcripts. RT-PCR in the first round (using the HTBI primer set) targeted the TCR CDR3. From the multiplex PCR reads, TCRdb called clonotypes with MiXCR, one entry per CDR3 protein. Among hundreds of thousands of distinct CDR3 sequences listed, nearly 15% were seen once. The sequencing input was blood. All receptors come from a woman in her sixties or seventies with Graves' ophthalmopathy.

This clonotype occurred once. A much larger clone lies one base from this, so it may be a read error. The chain carries TRBV29-1 and TRBJ2-7; 7 bases align to TRBD2. The germline gives CDR1 SQVTM, CDR2 ANQGSEA. CDR3 length: 13 residues. V was pared by 8 bases and J by 1 base, with 8 bases of the junction left unmatched. CDR3 residues: CSTREGSSYEQYF. Here the CDR3 DNA reads TGCAGCACCAGGGAGGGATCGTCCTACGAGCAGTACTTC.

This clonotype has at least ten counts. This rearrangement joins TRBV24-1 to TRBJ2-1, with 9 nucleotides matching TRBD2. This CDR3 has 17 residues. Losses at the gene ends were 3 bases for V and 0 bases for J; bases not matched to a gene: 5. Germline V lookup: CDR1 KGHDR, CDR2 SFDVKD. Here the CDR3 DNA reads TGTGCCACCAGTGATACTAGCGGGCGAGGCTCCTACAATGAGCAGTTCTTC. Translating gives CATSDTSGRGSYNEQFF.

This clonotype was recorded at least ten times. The chain has TRBV5-1 and TRBJ2-3, with a possible D match to TRBD2 (6 bases). The V gene lost 0 bases and the J gene lost 4 bases, with 12 bases spanning the gap. CDR1 and CDR2 (germline): SGHRS, YFSETQ. CDR3 size: 15 residues. CDR3 amino acids: CASSLERLVPDTQYF. In DNA, the CDR3 is TGCGCCAGCAGCTTGGAACGACTAGTTCCAGATACGCAGTATTTT.

The rearrangement links TRBV28 to TRBJ1-2; no definite D call. V lost 1 base, J lost 7 bases, and 13 bases lay in between. The CDR3 loop spans 14 amino acids. The germline CDR1 and CDR2 sequences are MDHEN and SYDVKM. CDR3 residues: CASSLYTQEIGYTF. The CDR3 nucleotides are TGTGCCAGCAGTTTATACACGCAGGAAATTGGCTACACCTTC.

This clonotype was counted at least ten times. The chain combines TRBV7-9 with TRBJ2-5, with 12 nucleotides matching TRBD2. The germline V gene has CDR1 SEHNR and CDR2 FQNEAQ (reference sequence). Losses at the gene ends were 5 bases for V and 5 bases for J; bases not matched to a gene: 12. The CDR3 is 17 amino acids. The DNA of the CDR3 is TGTGCCAGCAGCCCACGCCCTAGCGGGAGGGCCTGGGAGACCCAGTACTTC. This gives the protein CASSPRPSGRAWETQYF.

This clonotype was found many times. The genes are TRBV29-1 and TRBJ2-7; 11 bases agree with TRBD2. This CDR3 is 12 amino acids long. From germline, CDR1 is SQVTM and CDR2 ANQGSEA. V dropped 5 bases and J dropped 7; count of bases not matched to a gene: 4. The CDR3 loop is CSVSTSGMEQYF. The CDR3, as DNA: TGCAGCGTTTCGACTAGCGGGATGGAGCAGTACTTC.

This clonotype was observed many times. The chain couples TRBV2 to TRBJ2-7, with D uncertain. V shed 4 bases and J shed 3 bases, with 7 bases lying between them. This CDR3 is built from 12 residues. Germline CDR1 is SNHLY and CDR2 is FYNNEI. CDR3: CASSVQNYEQYF. As DNA, the CDR3 is TGTGCCAGCAGTGTACAGAACTACGAGCAGTACTTC.

This clonotype was seen ten or more times. The chain carries TRBV12-3 or TRBV12-4 and TRBJ2-1, with TRBD2 matching 7 bases. The V segment lost 6 bases and the J segment 2 bases; nucleotides outside the gene matches: 7. This CDR3 spans 15 amino acids. The CDR3 DNA reads as TGTGCCAGCAGCTCCACTAGCGAACCCTACAATGAGCAGTTCTTC. It yields the protein CASSSTSEPYNEQFF.

A remark on this clonotype: A read error is possible here, since a much larger clone lies one base away. J is TRBJ2-7 and V is TRBV20-1, with 10 bases aligning to TRBD2. Germline-derived CDR1 and CDR2 are DFQATT and SNEGSKA (reference sequence). This CDR3 comprises 17 residues. For the CDR3, the DNA is TGCGGTGCTAGAGATCGGGAGCTAGCGGGGGTCTCCTACGAGCAGTACTTC. Translated: CGARDRELAGVSYEQYF.

This clonotype was counted ten times or more. J is TRBJ2-7 and V is TRBV7-9, with a tentative D call TRBD2 (6 bases). Trimming shortened V by 2 bases and J by 5 bases, and 19 bases separated the two germline ends. The V gene's germline CDR1 is SEHNR and CDR2 FQNEAQ (reference sequence). The CDR3 spans 16 residues. The CDR3 DNA reads as TGTGCCAGCAGCTTATGGTTTTCAGGGAGGTCCGACGAGCAGTACTTC. It yields the protein CASSLWFSGRSDEQYF. Based on the CDR3 plus reference TRBV7-9 and TRBJ2-7, the full variable domain is DTGVSQNPRHKITKRGQNVTFRCDPISEHNRLYWYRQTLGQGPEFLTYFQNEAQLEKSRLLSDRFSAERPKGSFSTLEIQRTEQGDSAMYLCASSLWFSGRSDEQYFGPGTRLTVT.

This clonotype occurred many times. CDR3 residues: CASSQAGGIKNEQFF. The CDR3 nucleotides are TGTGCCAGCAGCCAAGCAGGGGGCATTAAGAATGAGCAGTTCTTC. J is TRBJ2-1 and V is TRBV3-1; 8 bases agree with TRBD1. This CDR3 has 15 amino acids. The germline V gene encodes CDR1 LGHDT and CDR2 YNNKEL (reference sequence). Trimming at V came to 1 base and at J to 7 bases, leaving 6 bases not matched to a gene.

This clonotype occurred many times. The J gene is TRBJ2-7, the V gene TRBV5-1, with TRBD2 as a possible D gene (6 bases). Between the trimmed V and J ends, which lost 1 base and 7 bases, there was a span of 15 bases. The CDR3 length is 14 residues. Per germline, CDR1 SGHRS and CDR2 YFSETQ. In nucleotides, the CDR3 is TGCGCCAGCAGCTTGTATAGCGGAACGACGGAGCAGTACTTC. Protein product: CASSLYSGTTEQYF.

In its sample, this clonotype was seen many times. The V call is TRBV3-1, the J call TRBJ2-7, with unresolved D. The CDR3 contains 12 residues. Germline V gene sequence: CDR1 LGHDT, CDR2 YNNKEL (reference sequence). Trimming took 2 bases from V and 6 from J, leaving 8 bases between them. In nucleotides, the CDR3 is TGTGCCAGCAGCCAATTATGGCGCGAGCAGTACTTC. This encodes CASSQLWREQYF.

The chain recombines TRBV10-3 with TRBJ1-4; D possibly corresponds to TRBD1 (5 bases). V dropped 0 bases and J dropped 7 bases, with 12 bases sitting between them. Germline V CDR1 and CDR2: ENHRY, SYGVKD. This CDR3 comprises 15 residues. The CDR3 loop is CAISESGGAGEKLFF. As DNA, the CDR3 is TGTGCCATCAGTGAGTCTGGCGGGGCTGGTGAAAAACTGTTTTTT.

The sample holds many counts of this clonotype. The chain employs TRBV19 and TRBJ2-5; 7 bases are shared with TRBD2. The CDR3 contains 17 residues. J was trimmed by 1 base and V by 4 bases; bases with no gene match: 12. Germline CDR1 and CDR2: LNHDA and SQIVND (reference sequence). Here the CDR3 DNA reads TGTGCCAGTAGTACCCTCGGAGGTCCGGGGGGCCAAGAGACCCAGTACTTC. It encodes CASSTLGGPGGQETQYF.

This clonotype was seen ten or more times. J is TRBJ1-1 and V is TRBV10-1; D is uncertain. The germline V and J ends were trimmed by 9 bases and 6 bases, with 20 bases remaining between them. Germline-derived CDR1 and CDR2 are WNHNN and SYGVQD (reference sequence). The CDR3 is 14 amino acids. The CDR3 DNA is TGCGCCAGGAAGATGCGGGAGACTAGAGCTGAAGCTTTCTTT. The encoded protein is CARKMRETRAEAFF.

This clonotype was seen ten or more times. The V and J genes are TRBV12-3 or TRBV12-4 and TRBJ1-2, with D possibly TRBD1 on 6 matching bases. V lost 3 bases to trimming and J lost 5 bases, with 10 bases between them. The CDR3 has 13 residues. CDR3 sequence (DNA): TGTGCCAGCAGTTTTGGCAGGGGATATGGCTACACCTTC. Translated, it gives CASSFGRGYGYTF.

The J gene is TRBJ1-4, the V gene TRBV2, with 7 bases matching TRBD1. Germline values: CDR1 SNHLY, CDR2 FYNNEI. The CDR3 has 13 amino acids. The J segment lost 4 bases and the V segment lost 7 bases, leaving 3 bases of the junction unmatched. The CDR3 here is CASNRDSNEKLFF. DNA of the CDR3: TGTGCCAGCAACCGGGACAGTAATGAAAAACTGTTTTTT.

This clonotype was detected ten times or more. CDR3 region: CASSVVWGTGELFF. The CDR3 nucleotides are TGTGCCAGCAGTGTGGTGTGGGGTACCGGGGAGCTGTTTTTT. This chain connects TRBV2 to TRBJ2-2; D gene ambiguous. Germline V gene lookup returns CDR1 SNHLY and CDR2 FYNNEI. The length of the CDR3 is 14 residues. V dropped 4 bases and J dropped 5 bases, with 11 bases sitting between them.

This clonotype was found once. The V and J genes are TRBV6-1 and TRBJ2-5; D unresolved. This CDR3 region has 12 residues. Germline V gene lookup returns CDR1 MNHNS and CDR2 SASEGT. Trimming shortened V by 7 bases and J by 5 bases, and 11 bases separated the two germline ends. The CDR3 protein is CASTRTPETQYF. The CDR3 region has the DNA TGTGCCAGCACTAGAACTCCCGAGACCCAGTACTTC.

This clonotype was observed at least ten times. This chain connects TRBV28 to TRBJ2-7, with a tentative D call TRBD1 (5 bases). From germline, CDR1 is MDHEN and CDR2 SYDVKM. V lost 5 bases and J 1 base, leaving 15 bases between the germline ends. This CDR3 spans 15 amino acids. In nucleotides, the CDR3 is TGTGCCAGCAGTACCCCACGACAGTCTTCCTACGAGCAGTACTTC. Residues: CASSTPRQSSYEQYF.

The chain joins TRBV10-1 to TRBJ2-5; no clear D. The CDR3 contains 13 residues. Germline V CDR1 and CDR2: WNHNN, SYGVQD (reference sequence). Trimming pared 3 bases from V and 2 bases from J, leaving 7 bases between. For the CDR3, the DNA is TGCGCCAGCAGTGACGTCCATCAAGAGACCCAGTACTTC. It specifies CASSDVHQETQYF.

This clonotype was found many times. The chain employs TRBV12-3 or TRBV12-4 and TRBJ2-2; weak D call: TRBD1 (6 bases). CDR3 size: 16 residues. The V end lost 6 bases, the J end lost 8 bases, and 22 bases lay between the germline ends. The CDR3 loop is CASRPTVGRQGGELFF. The DNA of the CDR3 is TGTGCCAGCAGACCCACGGTGGGACGGCAGGGGGGGGAGCTGTTTTTT.

The sample holds many counts of this clonotype. This sequence joins TRBV20-1 and TRBJ1-1; D gene uncertain. CDR1 and CDR2 (germline): DFQATT, SNEGSKA (reference sequence). The CDR3 has 10 amino acids. This CDR3 is CSLGNTEAFF. In nucleotides, the CDR3 is TGCAGCCTGGGTAACACTGAAGCTTTCTTT.

The gene calls are TRBV29-1 and TRBJ1-4; no reliable D call. Per germline, CDR1 SQVTM and CDR2 ANQGSEA. V gave up 3 bases and J gave up 4 bases, with 3 bases separating them. CDR3 size: 11 residues. CDR3 residues: CSVDDNEKLFF. The CDR3 nucleotides are TGCAGCGTTGATGATAATGAAAAACTGTTTTTT.

This clonotype came up a few times. V and J are TRBV20-1 and TRBJ2-3; TRBD1 matches at 7 bases. Losses at the gene ends were 3 bases for V and 3 bases for J; bases not matched to a gene: 6. The CDR3 is 14 amino acids. Germline CDR1 is DFQATT and CDR2 is SNEGSKA (reference sequence). The CDR3 sequence is CSASRGLRTDTQYF. The CDR3 nucleotides are TGCAGTGCTAGCAGGGGGTTGAGGACAGATACGCAGTATTTT.

This clonotype was recorded a few times. This rearrangement joins TRBV15 to TRBJ1-4; D gene ambiguous. With 11 bases removed from V and 7 bases from J, the gap between germline ends came to 17 bases. CDR1 is LNHNV, CDR2 YYDKDF, per germline (reference sequence). CDR3 length: 13 residues. In DNA, the CDR3 is TGTGCCCTCGGGCCAACCATGGGTGAAAAACTGTTTTTT. Protein: CALGPTMGEKLFF.